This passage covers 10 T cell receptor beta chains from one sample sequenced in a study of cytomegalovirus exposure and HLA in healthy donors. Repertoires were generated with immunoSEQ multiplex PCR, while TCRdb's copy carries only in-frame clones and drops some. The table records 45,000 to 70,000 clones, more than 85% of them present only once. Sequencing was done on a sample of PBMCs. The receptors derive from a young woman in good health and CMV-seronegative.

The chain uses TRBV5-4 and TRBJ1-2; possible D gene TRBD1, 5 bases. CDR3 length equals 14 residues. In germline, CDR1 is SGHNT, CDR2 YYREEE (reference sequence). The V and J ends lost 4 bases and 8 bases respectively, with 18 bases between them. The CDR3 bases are TGTGCCAGCAGCCTAGATCGGGGGTCGAGCGGCTACACCTTC. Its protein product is CASSLDRGSSGYTF.

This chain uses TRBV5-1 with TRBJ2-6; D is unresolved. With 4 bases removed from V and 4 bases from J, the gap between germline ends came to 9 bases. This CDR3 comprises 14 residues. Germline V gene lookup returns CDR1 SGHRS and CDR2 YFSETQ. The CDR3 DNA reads TGCGCCAGCAGCACGGCGGCGGGGGCCAACGTCCTGACTTTC. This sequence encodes CASSTAAGANVLTF.

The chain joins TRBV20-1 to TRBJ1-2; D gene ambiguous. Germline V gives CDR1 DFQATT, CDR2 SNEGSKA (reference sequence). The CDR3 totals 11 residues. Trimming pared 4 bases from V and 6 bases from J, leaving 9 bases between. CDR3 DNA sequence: TGCAGTGCTACCGGGAGTCATGGCTACACCTTC. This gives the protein CSATGSHGYTF.

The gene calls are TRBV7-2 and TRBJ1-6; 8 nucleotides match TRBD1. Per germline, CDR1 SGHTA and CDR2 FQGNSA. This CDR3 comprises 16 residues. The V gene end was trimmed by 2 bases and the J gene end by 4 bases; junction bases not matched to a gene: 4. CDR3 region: CASSLSRTGYNSPLHF. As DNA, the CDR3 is TGTGCCAGCAGCTTAAGTAGGACAGGGTATAATTCACCCCTCCACTTT.

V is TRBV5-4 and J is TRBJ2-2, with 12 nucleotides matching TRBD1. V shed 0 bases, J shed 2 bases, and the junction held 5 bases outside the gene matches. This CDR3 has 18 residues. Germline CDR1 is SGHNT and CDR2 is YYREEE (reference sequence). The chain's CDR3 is CASSLGGQGARNTGELFF. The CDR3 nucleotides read TGTGCCAGCAGCTTGGGGGGACAGGGGGCGAGAAACACCGGGGAGCTGTTTTTT.

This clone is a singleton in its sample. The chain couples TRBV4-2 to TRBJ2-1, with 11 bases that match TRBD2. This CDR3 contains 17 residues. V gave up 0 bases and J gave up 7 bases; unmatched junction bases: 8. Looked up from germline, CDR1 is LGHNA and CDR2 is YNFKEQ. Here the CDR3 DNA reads TGTGCCAGCAGCCAAGATGGCGGAGGGACTAGCGGTAATGAGCAGTTCTTC. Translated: CASSQDGGGTSGNEQFF.

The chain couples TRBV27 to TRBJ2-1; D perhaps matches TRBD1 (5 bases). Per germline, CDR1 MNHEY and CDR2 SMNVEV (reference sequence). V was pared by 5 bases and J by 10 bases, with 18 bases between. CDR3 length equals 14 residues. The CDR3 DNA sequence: TGTGCCAGCAGTCTAAAAACAGGTTATAGGGAGCAGTTCTTC. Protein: CASSLKTGYREQFF.

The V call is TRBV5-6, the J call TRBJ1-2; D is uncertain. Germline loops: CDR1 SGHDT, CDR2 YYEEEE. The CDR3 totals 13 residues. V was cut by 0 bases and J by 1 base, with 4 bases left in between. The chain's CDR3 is CASSLVVNYGYTF. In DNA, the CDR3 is TGTGCCAGCAGCTTGGTAGTTAACTATGGCTACACCTTC.

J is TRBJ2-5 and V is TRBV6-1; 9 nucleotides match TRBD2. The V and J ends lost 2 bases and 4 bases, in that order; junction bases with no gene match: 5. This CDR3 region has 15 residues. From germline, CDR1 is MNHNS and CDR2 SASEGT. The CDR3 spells CASSEQAGGPETQYF. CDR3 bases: TGTGCCAGCAGTGAACAGGCGGGGGGGCCAGAGACCCAGTACTTC.

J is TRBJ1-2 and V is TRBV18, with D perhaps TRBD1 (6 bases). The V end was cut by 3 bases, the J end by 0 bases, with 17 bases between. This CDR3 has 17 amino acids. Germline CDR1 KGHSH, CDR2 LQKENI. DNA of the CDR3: TGTGCCAGCTCACCGTCAGGGCTAGGGGGAGCTAACTATGGCTACACCTTC. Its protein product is CASSPSGLGGANYGYTF.